This record concerns one T cell receptor (beta chain) sequence. Its matching antigen is unknown. A universal primer site was incorporated via template switching, and the cDNA contained unique molecular identifiers. TCRdb itself ran the 5' RACE reads through MiXCR, one entry per CDR3 protein. Counted here are approximately 1.8 million distinct CDR3 sequences, about 32% occurring once; the ten biggest clones make up about 0.27%. The source of the sample is a study of identical twins. Trimming stripped 7 bases from V and 0 bases from J, with 14 bases between. The CDR3 extends over 14 amino acids. Germline CDR1 SGHRS, CDR2 YFSETQ. Study observations and caveats: Twins shared beta out-of-frame sequences in excess, but this excess was weaker. Fewer insertions were carried by abundant cord blood beta clonotypes, but none was seen in memory repertoires. The study found that models underestimated out-of-frame TCR alpha sharing in monozygotic twins.

The chain has TRBV5-1 and TRBJ2-7; D tentatively reads TRBD1 or TRBD2 (5 bases each). Input material: cord blood. The clonotype was recovered from a newborn girl in good health. CDR3 nucleotides: TGCGCCAGCCGGGACCTGCCGAGCTCCTACGAGCAGTACTTC. Translation gives CASRDLPSSYEQYF.